This T cell receptor beta chain stems from a study of blood T cell repertoires in COVID-19. Study-wide background: Material from acute and convalescent COVID-19 was sourced from the United States, Italy and Spain.

Germline V gives CDR1 MNHEY, CDR2 SVGAGI. V was shortened by 6 bases and J by 5 bases, with 12 bases between the two germline ends. The CDR3 is 13 amino acids. TCRdb's copy holds only in-frame clones and misses some; the assay was immunoSEQ multiplex PCR. The sample holds 120,000 to 150,000 clones, 80% to 85% seen once. Sequenced material: peripheral blood. This TCR derives from a human donor in a cohort sampled during active COVID-19. The chain recombines TRBV6-5 with TRBJ2-3, with D possibly matching TRBD1 (6 bases). CDR3 region: CASSLQGVDTQYF. The CDR3 DNA sequence: TGTGCCAGCAGCCTACAGGGAGTAGATACGCAGTATTTT.